The 24 T cell receptor beta chains listed next were all sequenced from one sample in a study of T cell changes during pregnancy in multiple sclerosis. Sequencing used immunoSEQ multiplex PCR; TCRdb keeps in-frame clones, though not all of them. This table holds roughly 40,000 clones, about 90% found once. The sample here was CD4+ T cells from peripheral blood mononuclear cells, taken before pregnancy. The receptors come from a female donor with multiple sclerosis, enrolled in a pregnancy study.

The chain is built from TRBV9 and TRBJ2-5, with TRBD1 matching 7 bases. Looked up from germline, CDR1 is SGDLS and CDR2 is YYNGEE. V lost 3 bases and J lost 5; bases outside the gene matches: 10. There are 15 residues in the CDR3. CDR3 in amino acids: CASSALQGRLETQYF. In DNA form, the CDR3 reads TGTGCCAGCAGCGCACTACAGGGGCGGTTGGAGACCCAGTACTTC.

This clone is labeled medium-sized. The rearrangement links TRBV6-6 to TRBJ2-3; D is possibly TRBD2 (5 bases). Trimming pared 6 bases from V and 0 bases from J, leaving 13 bases between. The CDR3 length is 15 residues. The germline gives CDR1 MNHNY, CDR2 SVGAGI (reference sequence). Here the CDR3 reads CASRLGSLSTDTQYF. In DNA, the CDR3 is TGTGCCAGCAGATTGGGGAGCTTAAGCACAGATACGCAGTATTTT.

V and J are TRBV6-1 and TRBJ2-7; D call uncertain. Trimming shortened V by 2 bases and J by 3 bases, and 26 bases separated the two germline ends. Germline CDR1 reads MNHNS; CDR2 reads SASEGT. This CDR3 region has 19 residues. The CDR3 sequence is CASSENPRLFERKRYEQYF. CDR3 DNA: TGTGCCAGCAGTGAAAATCCCCGATTGTTCGAGCGTAAACGCTACGAGCAGTACTTC.

The rearrangement uses TRBV5-1 and TRBJ2-7; 7 bases align to TRBD1. The V gene end was trimmed by 2 bases and the J gene end by 2 bases; junction bases not matched to a gene: 1. CDR1 and CDR2 (germline): SGHRS, YFSETQ. The CDR3 has 13 amino acids. CDR3 coding DNA: TGCGCCAGCAGCTTAGACAGGGCCTACGAGCAGTACTTC. It is translated as CASSLDRAYEQYF.

This sequence joins TRBV18 and TRBJ1-1; 8 nucleotides line up with TRBD1. The V gene end was trimmed by 6 bases and the J gene end by 3 bases; junction bases not matched to a gene: 6. Germline values: CDR1 KGHSH, CDR2 LQKENI. This CDR3 region has 14 residues. The CDR3 here is CASSQQGGHTEAFF. Here the CDR3 DNA reads TGTGCCAGCTCGCAACAGGGGGGTCACACTGAAGCTTTCTTT.

The chain carries TRBV10-1 and TRBJ2-1; possibly TRBD2 for D (5 bases). Trimming cost V 6 bases and J 11 bases, with 17 bases left between them. Germline CDR1 and CDR2: WNHNN and SYGVQD (reference sequence). This CDR3 is 13 amino acids long. CDR3 in amino acids: CASSPIRERKQFF. The CDR3 DNA reads as TGCGCCAGCAGCCCCATTCGGGAACGGAAGCAGTTCTTC.

The CDR3 region has the DNA TGTGCCAGCAGCTTGCTCCAGTCAGAGGGTGAAGCTTTCTTT. Encoded protein: CASSLLQSEGEAFF. The rearrangement links TRBV5-4 to TRBJ1-1; D is unresolved. CDR3 length: 14 residues. V lost 1 base and J 7 bases, leaving 14 bases between the germline ends. In germline, CDR1 is SGHNT, CDR2 YYREEE (reference sequence).

This chain uses TRBV6-1 with TRBJ2-7, with D perhaps TRBD1 (5 bases). The V and J ends lost 4 bases and 7 bases respectively, with 17 bases between them. The CDR3 is 14 amino acids. Germline CDR1 MNHNS, CDR2 SASEGT. In DNA, the CDR3 is TGTGCCAGCAGTGCGCCAGGGAATCTAAGGGAGCAGTACTTC. Amino acid sequence: CASSAPGNLREQYF.

The chain uses TRBV30 and TRBJ1-2; D is ambiguous. CDR3 size: 13 residues. Germline CDR1 is GTSNPN and CDR2 is SVGIG (reference sequence). The V end lost 0 bases, the J end lost 8 bases, and 13 bases lay between the germline ends. CDR3 sequence (DNA): TGTGCCTGGAGTGTACTAGGACCAAGGGGCTACACCTTC. This codes for CAWSVLGPRGYTF.

V usage is TRBV19 and J usage is TRBJ1-1, with D unresolved. Germline V gene sequence: CDR1 LNHDA, CDR2 SQIVND (reference sequence). This CDR3 spans 13 amino acids. V was cut by 9 bases and J by 4 bases, with 15 bases left in between. CDR3 nucleotide sequence: TGTGCCAGCACCTCGGAGCGAGGCACTGAAGCTTTCTTT. It specifies CASTSERGTEAFF.

In its sample, this clone was seen a few times. The rearrangement uses TRBV10-1 and TRBJ2-5; D perhaps matches TRBD2 (6 bases). Germline CDR1 WNHNN, CDR2 SYGVQD (reference sequence). CDR3 length equals 15 residues. The ends were cut back, 3 bases at V and 5 bases at J, with 16 bases in the middle. The CDR3 nucleotides are TGCGCCAGCAGTGACCGGACGGGCGGGGCGGAGACCCAGTACTTC. Protein: CASSDRTGGAETQYF.

This chain connects TRBV5-4 to TRBJ2-3; TRBD2 matches at 8 bases. Germline loops: CDR1 SGHNT, CDR2 YYREEE (reference sequence). This CDR3 has 15 residues. The V gene end was trimmed by 4 bases and the J gene end by 4 bases; junction bases not matched to a gene: 8. CDR3 sequence reads: CASSREGGSADTQYF. The CDR3 nucleotides are TGTGCCAGCAGCCGGGAGGGCGGGAGCGCAGATACGCAGTATTTT.

The genes are TRBV30 and TRBJ2-5, with no clear D. Trimming took 1 base from V and 4 from J, leaving 7 bases between them. The germline CDR1 and CDR2 sequences are GTSNPN and SVGIG (reference sequence). This CDR3 region has 12 residues. In DNA form, the CDR3 reads TGTGCCTGGAGTGCGAATAGAGAGACCCAGTACTTC. Its protein is CAWSANRETQYF.

The chain combines TRBV10-2 with TRBJ1-6, with 9 bases aligning to TRBD1. The V segment lost 6 bases and the J segment 8 bases; nucleotides outside the gene matches: 8. The germline gives CDR1 WSHSY, CDR2 SAAADI. The CDR3 extends over 15 amino acids. The CDR3 loop is CASSLQGANDSPLHF. The CDR3 DNA follows: TGCGCCAGCAGCCTACAGGGGGCGAACGATTCACCCCTCCACTTT.

V gene TRBV7-3 combines with J gene TRBJ1-1; D perhaps matches TRBD1 (6 bases). The CDR3 is 12 amino acids. Germline V lookup: CDR1 SGHTA, CDR2 FQGTGA. Deletions cut 8 bases from V and 6 bases from J, with 13 bases between. The CDR3 DNA reads as TGTGCCAGCGGGCTTGGGGGCCCTGAAGCTTTCTTT. Amino acids: CASGLGGPEAFF.

This clone was recorded once. V is TRBV4-3 and J is TRBJ2-5; TRBD2 agrees at 11 bases. The CDR3 is made up of 17 amino acids. Germline V gene sequence: CDR1 LGHNA, CDR2 YSLEER. The J segment lost 5 bases and the V segment lost 0 bases, leaving 8 bases of the junction unmatched. CDR3 nucleotide sequence: TGCGCCAGCAGCCAAGATGCCACTAGCGGGAGAGGGGAGACCCAGTACTTC. Its translation: CASSQDATSGRGETQYF.

This clone came up a few times. The chain uses TRBV5-6 and TRBJ2-7; TRBD2 is a possible D gene (6 bases). V was pared by 4 bases and J by 5 bases, with 19 bases between. This CDR3 region has 15 residues. Germline CDR1 reads SGHDT; CDR2 reads YYEEEE. CDR3 residues: CASSPLTSINNEQYF. DNA for the CDR3: TGTGCCAGCAGCCCGCTCACTAGCATTAACAACGAGCAGTACTTC. The full variable domain, in which reference TRBV5-6 and TRBJ2-7 provide the parts outside the CDR3, is DAGVTQSPTHLIKTRGQQVTLRCSPKSGHDTVSWYQQALGQGPQFIFQYYEEEERQRGNFPDRFSGHQFPNYSSELNVNALLLGDSALYLCASSPLTSINNEQYFGPGTRLTVT.

The J gene is TRBJ2-1, the V gene TRBV4-2; TRBD2 matches at 11 bases. After removal of 0 bases from V and 11 bases from J, the junction contained 12 bases not matched to a gene. Germline CDR1 reads LGHNA; CDR2 reads YNFKEQ. The length of the CDR3 is 17 residues. This CDR3 is CASSQDISLAGGGKQFF. CDR3 nucleotide sequence: TGTGCCAGCAGCCAAGATATATCGCTAGCGGGAGGAGGTAAGCAGTTCTTC.

Comment on this clone: The junction does not match germline at one end; this may be a read error. V and J are TRBV7-7 and TRBJ2-7, with D possibly TRBD1 on 5 matching bases. The CDR3 extends over 13 amino acids. The germline V gene encodes CDR1 SSHAT and CDR2 FNYEAQ (reference sequence). CDR3 in DNA: TGTGCTAGCAGCACCGGGCAGGGTTACGAGCAGTACTTC. Its protein is CASSTGQGYEQYF. The full variable domain, in which reference TRBV7-7 and TRBJ2-7 provide the parts outside the CDR3, is GAGVSQSPRYKVTKRGQDVTLRCDPISSHATLYWYQQALGQGPEFLTYFNYEAQPDKSGLPSDRFSAERPEGSISTLTIQRTEQRDSAMYRCASSTGQGYEQYFGPGTRLTVT.

The chain recombines TRBV7-3 with TRBJ2-6; D call uncertain. CDR1 is SGHTA, CDR2 FQGTGA, per germline. The CDR3 is 16 residues long. The ends were cut back, 2 bases at V and 2 bases at J, with 10 bases in the middle. CDR3 bases: TGTGCCAGCAGCTTAGGTCGGGTCACTGGGGCCAACGTCCTGACTTTC. Translated: CASSLGRVTGANVLTF.

This sequence joins TRBV30 and TRBJ2-7; D is perhaps TRBD1 (5 bases). This CDR3 region has 12 residues. V was cut by 2 bases and J by 4 bases, with 9 bases left in between. The V gene's germline CDR1 is GTSNPN and CDR2 SVGIG (reference sequence). The CDR3 is CAWSIDSYEQYF. The CDR3 DNA is TGTGCCTGGAGTATCGACAGTTACGAGCAGTACTTC.

The gene calls are TRBV6-5 and TRBJ2-7; 9 bases are a match to TRBD1. This CDR3 has 16 residues. Germline loops: CDR1 MNHEY, CDR2 SVGAGI. V gave up 2 bases and J gave up 9 bases; unmatched junction bases: 14. CDR3 DNA: TGTGCCAGCAGTTACCCCCCAGGGACAGGGAGGTTTCGGCAGTACTTC. Encoded protein: CASSYPPGTGRFRQYF.

The rearrangement links TRBV6-6 to TRBJ2-7; the D gene is possibly TRBD1 (5 bases). The CDR3 has 14 residues. V lost 3 bases to trimming and J lost 2 bases, with 11 bases between them. Germline CDR1 and CDR2: MNHNY and SVGAGI (reference sequence). CDR3 in DNA: TGTGCCAGCAGTTATTCACAGGCCACCTACGAGCAGTACTTC. Protein product: CASSYSQATYEQYF.

The chain is built from TRBV4-2 and TRBJ2-7; D is perhaps TRBD2 (6 bases). The CDR3 covers 17 residues. V was shortened by 4 bases and J by 2 bases, with 21 bases between the two germline ends. Germline V CDR1 and CDR2: LGHNA, YNFKEQ. The CDR3 protein is CASSRISTGTAPYEQYF. CDR3 bases: TGTGCCAGCAGCCGCATTAGCACCGGGACTGCGCCCTACGAGCAGTACTTC.